This T cell receptor beta chain was retrieved from a study of T cell repertoires in cytomegalovirus infection. V gave up 1 base and J gave up 3 bases, with 16 bases separating them. Germline CDR1 and CDR2: LNHNV and YYDKDF (reference sequence). This CDR3 region has 16 residues. Study-level findings and limits: Clonotype analysis showed dominance of the ex vivo response by HLA-C-restricted CMV-specific TCR beta clonotypes. Adding up the frequency of public TCR beta families identified people who carried CMV plus the relevant HLA.

This clonotype was seen a few times. Its antigen is unknown. TCRdb itself ran the reads through MiXCR, one entry per CDR3 protein. The sample holds almost 550,000 distinct CDR3 sequences, about 15% seen once. Material: CD8+ T cells from PBMCs. The chain carries TRBV15 and TRBJ2-7, with a tentative D call TRBD2 (6 bases). The origin of this receptor is a human donor in good health (CMV status not recorded). Some clones in this sample may be carry-over from other donors' samples. The CDR3 here is CATSRAFGSRGYEQYF. The CDR3 nucleotides are TGTGCCACCAGCAGAGCCTTTGGGTCGCGGGGCTACGAGCAGTACTTC.